This section outlines one T cell receptor (beta chain) sequence together with its context. Looked up from germline, CDR1 is MNHEY and CDR2 is SMNVEV (reference sequence). V gave up 4 bases and J gave up 0 bases, with 13 bases separating them. This CDR3 spans 15 amino acids. The data derive from a study of blood T cell repertoires in COVID-19. For the study at large: Acute and convalescent COVID-19 samples came from the United States, Italy and Spain. Nucleic acid was either cDNA or gDNA, and it came from T cells, B-cell-depleted T cells, or PBMCs.

While infection was still active, Seattle patients were enrolled and then followed longitudinally. Original methodology: The assay estimated nucleated cells by amplifying reference gene primers. The protocol was immunoSEQ multiplex PCR, while the TCRdb copy is restricted to in-frame clones and leaves out a portion. The DNA was the basis for D and trimming; V, J and clone size are from that table. Seen here are about 250,000 clones, about 87% observed once, and the top ten hold just under 6.5%. This TCR derives from a woman aged 25 to 39 with COVID-19, enrolled during active disease. The chain uses TRBV27 and TRBJ2-7, with no clear D. Sequencing was done on a sample of peripheral blood. The CDR3 DNA is TGTGCCAGCAGTTCTCAGGAAAATTTCTCCTACGAGCAGTACTTC. This gives the protein CASSSQENFSYEQYF.